This TCR beta chain was recovered during a study of blood T cell repertoires in COVID-19. Using immunoSEQ multiplex PCR, the repertoire was profiled, and TCRdb retains in-frame clones only, with some absent. The sample includes about 23,000 clones, about 83% seen only once; the top ten take about a quarter. The CDR3 has 13 residues. Trimming took 6 bases from V and 8 from J, leaving 13 bases between them. Sequences were obtained from peripheral blood. The chain combines TRBV12-3 or TRBV12-4 with TRBJ1-4; D is possibly TRBD1 (6 bases). This clonotype originated in a human donor with active COVID-19. The donor label of this sample is uncertain. Here the CDR3 DNA reads TGTGCCAGCAGGGTCGGGGGGGCGGAAAAACTGTTTTTT. Translating it yields CASRVGGAEKLFF.